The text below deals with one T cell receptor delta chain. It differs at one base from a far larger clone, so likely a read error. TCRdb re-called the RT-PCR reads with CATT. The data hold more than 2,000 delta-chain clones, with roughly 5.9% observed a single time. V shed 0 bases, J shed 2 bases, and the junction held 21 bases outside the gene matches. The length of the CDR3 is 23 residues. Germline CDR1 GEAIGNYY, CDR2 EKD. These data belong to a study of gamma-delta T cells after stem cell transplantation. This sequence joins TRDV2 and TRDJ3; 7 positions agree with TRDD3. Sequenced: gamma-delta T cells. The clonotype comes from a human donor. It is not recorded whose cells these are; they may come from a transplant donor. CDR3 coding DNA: TGTGCCTGTGACACCGTAGCCAGAGGATGGGGGAAACACAGCCCCTGGGACACCCGACAGATGTTTTTC. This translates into CACDTVARGWGKHSPWDTRQMFF.